The 31 T cell receptor beta chains listed next were all sequenced from one sample in a study of monozygotic twins with inflammatory bowel disease. TCRdb reanalyzed the 5' RACE reads, giving one entry per CDR3 protein sequence and no DNA. This table holds hundreds of thousands of distinct CDR3 sequences. The sequenced sample consisted of blood. These receptors were collected from a human donor with ulcerative colitis or Crohn's disease, or a healthy co-twin of an affected twin (not recorded which).

The chain employs TRBV12-3 or TRBV12-4 and TRBJ2-7; TCRdb's assignment of TRBD1 cannot be checked, as there is no DNA. The CDR3 spans 11 residues. Here the CDR3 reads CASSFGGEQYF.

J is TRBJ2-2 and V is TRBV9; checking the TCRdb D call of TRBD1 is not possible without DNA. The CDR3 runs 14 residues. Germline CDR1 SGDLS, CDR2 YYNGEE. The CDR3 sequence: CASSVVPGIGELFF.

The chain carries TRBV29-1 and TRBJ2-1; as DNA is missing, the TRBD1 call by TCRdb cannot be tested. This CDR3 is built from 18 residues. CDR1 and CDR2 from the germline V gene are SQVTM and ANQGSEA. CDR3 loop: CSVVSSRAGGQVGGEQFF.

This chain links TRBV7-2 with TRBJ2-3; TCRdb returns TRBD1, unconfirmable since there is no DNA. The CDR3 runs 15 residues. Germline CDR1 is SGHTA and CDR2 is FQGNSA. The CDR3 reads CASSSQRGGTDTQYF.

The chain combines TRBV29-1 with TRBJ1-2. The CDR3 is 11 amino acids. Germline CDR1 SQVTM, CDR2 ANQGSEA. Here the CDR3 reads CSVAAGNGYTF.

The rearrangement links TRBV12-3 or TRBV12-4 to TRBJ2-6. The CDR3 consists of 13 residues. CDR3 sequence reads: CASIRSGANVLTF.

The J gene is TRBJ2-5, the V gene TRBV28; TCRdb designates TRBD2, a call that cannot be tested without DNA. The CDR3 is 14 residues long. The germline CDR1 and CDR2 sequences are MDHEN and SYDVKM. CDR3 loop: CASSLTSLGETQYF.

V usage is TRBV5-6 and J usage is TRBJ2-1; TCRdb's D gene call, TRBD1, goes unchecked for lack of DNA. CDR1 is SGHDT and CDR2 is YYEEEE in the germline V gene. This CDR3 region has 14 residues. This CDR3 is CASSLQGYYNEQFF.

V usage is TRBV20-1 and J usage is TRBJ1-6; without DNA, the TCRdb call of TRBD1 cannot be checked. Germline V gene data show CDR1 as DFQATT and CDR2 as SNEGSKA (reference sequence). The CDR3 runs 15 residues. This CDR3 is CSARSTGETRSPLHF.

The chain employs TRBV7-8 and TRBJ2-1; TCRdb's D gene call, TRBD1, goes unchecked for lack of DNA. The length of the CDR3 is 19 residues. Germline CDR1 is SGHVS and CDR2 is FQNEAQ. CDR3 protein: CASSSSPGKSDVSYNEQFF.

This chain joins TRBV11-2 and TRBJ2-1; with no DNA, the TCRdb D assignment of TRBD1 cannot be verified. Germline assignment: CDR1 SGHAT and CDR2 FQNNGV. The CDR3 is made up of 15 amino acids. This CDR3 reads CASSLDGGRTNEQFF.

The CDR3 reads CASSLAAGKTEAFF. The genes are TRBV5-1 and TRBJ1-1. Germline V gene sequence: CDR1 SGHRS, CDR2 YFSETQ. The CDR3 is made up of 14 amino acids.

Here the CDR3 reads CASSLGGLGKETQYF. The gene calls are TRBV5-1 and TRBJ2-5; TCRdb proposes TRBD2, but this gene call is untestable without DNA. This CDR3 comprises 15 residues. Germline V gene lookup returns CDR1 SGHRS and CDR2 YFSETQ.

The chain couples TRBV18 to TRBJ1-2. Germline values: CDR1 KGHSH, CDR2 LQKENI. The CDR3 covers 16 residues. CDR3 loop: CASSPLRGVSNYGYTF.

The chain employs TRBV18 and TRBJ2-1; checking the TCRdb D call of TRBD1 is not possible without DNA. The CDR3 spans 15 residues. The V gene's germline CDR1 is KGHSH and CDR2 LQKENI. The CDR3 protein is CASSPLAAKGNEQFF.

V is TRBV6-5 and J is TRBJ2-3. The length of the CDR3 is 11 residues. Germline values: CDR1 MNHEY, CDR2 SVGAGI. CDR3 in amino acids: CACQGTDTQYF.

The chain uses TRBV6-1 and TRBJ1-2. This CDR3 is built from 13 residues. The germline gives CDR1 MNHNS, CDR2 SASEGT. The CDR3 reads CASSENPVYGYTF.

The chain employs TRBV6-2 or TRBV6-3 and TRBJ1-5. This CDR3 region has 17 residues. Germline lookup yields CDR1 MNHEY and CDR2 SVGEGT. The CDR3 loop is CASSWAVNHYSNQPQHF.

The chain recombines TRBV6-1 with TRBJ2-3; TCRdb outputs TRBD2, but without DNA this stays unchecked. Germline V lookup: CDR1 MNHNS, CDR2 SASEGT. The CDR3 consists of 16 residues. CDR3 amino acids: CASTGLAGLLTDTQYF.

This sequence joins TRBV7-2 and TRBJ2-6. The CDR3 covers 13 residues. The V gene's germline CDR1 is SGHTA and CDR2 FQGNSA. Here the CDR3 reads CASRDSGANVLTF.

The chain is built from TRBV5-1 and TRBJ2-7; TCRdb lists TRBD2, though no DNA is available to test this call. Germline V lookup: CDR1 SGHRS, CDR2 YFSETQ. This CDR3 has 15 amino acids. CDR3 loop: CASSLALEGPYEQYF.

This chain links TRBV7-9 with TRBJ2-5; TCRdb reports TRBD2, a call that lacks DNA to check it against. In germline, CDR1 is SEHNR, CDR2 FQNEAQ (reference sequence). This CDR3 is 13 amino acids long. The CDR3 protein is CATRGRLEETQYF.

The gene calls are TRBV28 and TRBJ2-7; the TCRdb call, TRBD1, lacks DNA for checking. CDR1 is MDHEN and CDR2 is SYDVKM in the germline V gene. CDR3 length equals 16 residues. CDR3 protein: CASSHLNWTGAFEQYF.

V usage is TRBV30 and J usage is TRBJ1-6; TCRdb lists TRBD1, though no DNA is available to test this call. This CDR3 has 15 residues. Germline CDR1 GTSNPN, CDR2 SVGIG (reference sequence). The CDR3 protein is CAWSLLSGRVAPLHF.

V usage is TRBV27 and J usage is TRBJ2-6; as DNA is missing, the TRBD1 call by TCRdb cannot be tested. Per the germline V gene, CDR1 is MNHEY and CDR2 is SMNVEV (reference sequence). This CDR3 is built from 15 residues. CDR3 protein: CASSWDRAGANVLTF. Drawing the rest from reference TRBV27 and TRBJ2-6, the complete variable domain is EAQVTQNPRYLITVTGKKLTVTCSQNMNHEYMSWYRQDPGLGLRQIYYSMNVEVTDKGDVPEGYKVSRKEKRNFPLILESPSPNQTSLYFCASSWDRAGANVLTFGAGSRLTVL.

The chain has TRBV29-1 and TRBJ2-7; TCRdb calls TRBD1, which cannot be checked without DNA. The germline V gene has CDR1 SQVTM and CDR2 ANQGSEA. CDR3 length equals 17 residues. CDR3 sequence: CSVAVTGTSAFSYEQYF.

The genes are TRBV27 and TRBJ2-2; TCRdb lists TRBD1, though no DNA is available to test this call. The CDR3 totals 15 residues. The germline CDR1 and CDR2 sequences are MNHEY and SMNVEV (reference sequence). The CDR3 here is CASSLRQLNTGELFF.

The chain is built from TRBV9 and TRBJ2-7; without DNA, the TCRdb call of TRBD2 cannot be checked. In germline, CDR1 is SGDLS, CDR2 YYNGEE. The CDR3 length is 15 residues. The CDR3 sequence is CASSVSSGNGYEQYF.

The chain is built from TRBV29-1 and TRBJ2-7; with no DNA, the TCRdb D assignment of TRBD1 cannot be verified. Germline V gene lookup returns CDR1 SQVTM and CDR2 ANQGSEA. The CDR3 spans 13 residues. The CDR3 loop is CSVRDRGKDEQYF.

The chain is built from TRBV5-1 and TRBJ2-7; the D call from TCRdb, TRBD2, cannot be confirmed without DNA. This CDR3 contains 14 residues. Germline assignment: CDR1 SGHRS and CDR2 YFSETQ. This CDR3 reads CASSSSGSLYEQYF.

The genes are TRBV5-1 and TRBJ1-1; TCRdb's assignment of TRBD1 cannot be checked, as there is no DNA. This CDR3 region has 15 residues. Per germline, CDR1 SGHRS and CDR2 YFSETQ. The CDR3: CASSFHPTGDDEAFF.